These 21 T cell receptor beta chains were sequenced from one sample in a study of blood T cell repertoires in COVID-19. Clones were sequenced by immunoSEQ multiplex PCR, and TCRdb holds only the in-frame ones, with some missing. The table includes about 260,000 clones, 85% to 90% detected once. The sequenced material came from peripheral blood. These TCRs come from a middle-aged woman who had recovered from COVID-19.

There are a few counts of this clone. The rearrangement joins TRBV20-1 to TRBJ1-3; TRBD1 matches at 7 bases. Germline CDR1 is DFQATT and CDR2 is SNEGSKA (reference sequence). There are 15 residues in the CDR3. Trimming took 3 bases from V and 1 from J; bases not matched to a gene: 6. The CDR3, as DNA: TGCAGTGCTAGTCCGACAGGGTGGTCTGGAAACACCATATATTTT. It specifies CSASPTGWSGNTIYF.

The J gene is TRBJ2-2, the V gene TRBV4-1; perhaps TRBD2 as D (5 bases). The germline CDR1 and CDR2 sequences are MGHRA and YSYEKL. CDR3 length: 15 amino acids. V was shortened by 0 bases and J by 7 bases, with 12 bases between the two germline ends. This CDR3 is CASSQDLTEDGELFF. The CDR3 DNA reads TGCGCCAGCAGCCAAGACTTGACGGAGGACGGGGAGCTGTTTTTT.

This chain connects TRBV6-5 to TRBJ1-6; D is unclear. The germline CDR1 and CDR2 sequences are MNHEY and SVGAGI. The CDR3 extends over 15 amino acids. Trimming pared 6 bases from V and 6 bases from J, leaving 15 bases between. As DNA, the CDR3 is TGTGCCAGCAGCCTCGACGATGGAGGTAATTCACCCCTCCACTTT. It translates to CASSLDDGGNSPLHF.

The rearrangement joins TRBV18 to TRBJ1-3; 7 nucleotides match TRBD1. V was clipped by 1 base and J by 0 bases; unmatched bases: 6. CDR3 length: 17 amino acids. The V gene's germline CDR1 is KGHSH and CDR2 LQKENI. CDR3 in amino acids: CASSPLQGGFSGNTIYF. CDR3 nucleotides: TGTGCCAGCTCACCACTGCAGGGGGGCTTCTCTGGAAACACCATATATTTT. Filled out from reference TRBV18 and TRBJ1-3, the complete variable domain reads NAGVMQNPRHLVRRRGQEARLRCSPMKGHSHVYWYRQLPEEGLKFMVYLQKENIIDESGMPKERFSAEFPKEGPSILRIQQVVRGDSAAYFCASSPLQGGFSGNTIYFGEGSWLTVV.

The gene calls are TRBV12-5 and TRBJ2-6, with TRBD1 identical over 8 bases. Germline V gene sequence: CDR1 LGHNT, CDR2 FRNRAP. Trimming took 5 bases from V and 2 from J; bases not matched to a gene: 5. The CDR3 extends over 16 amino acids. CDR3 nucleotide sequence: TGTGCTAGTGGTCTCAGGACAGGGACTGGGGCCAACGTCCTGACTTTC. Its translation is CASGLRTGTGANVLTF.

The chain is built from TRBV25-1 and TRBJ1-2; 8 nucleotides agree with TRBD1. After removal of 6 bases from V and 6 bases from J, the junction contained 9 bases not matched to a gene. The CDR3 is 14 amino acids. The germline gives CDR1 MGHDK, CDR2 SYGVNS. CDR3 region: CASRTGAGTHGYTF. In nucleotides, the CDR3 is TGTGCCAGCAGGACAGGGGCGGGAACGCATGGCTACACCTTC.

This clone was seen a handful of times. V is TRBV11-2 and J is TRBJ2-7; no definite D call. CDR3 length: 12 amino acids. Germline CDR1 is SGHAT and CDR2 is FQNNGV. V lost 1 base and J lost 7, with 8 bases in between. Here the CDR3 reads CASSLVRGEQYF. In nucleotides, the CDR3 is TGTGCCAGCAGCTTAGTTCGCGGAGAGCAGTACTTC. The complete variable domain, with remaining parts taken from reference TRBV11-2 and TRBJ2-7, reads EAGVAQSPRYKIIEKRQSVAFWCNPISGHATLYWYQQILGQGPKLLIQFQNNGVVDDSQLPKDRFSAERLKGVDSTLKIQPAKLEDSAVYLCASSLVRGEQYFGPGTRLTVT.

The V and J genes are TRBV11-2 and TRBJ1-2; 7 positions agree with TRBD1. The V and J ends lost 0 bases and 3 bases, in that order; junction bases with no gene match: 7. CDR3 length: 16 residues. Germline V lookup: CDR1 SGHAT, CDR2 FQNNGV. CDR3 protein: CASSLDRAGGHYGYTF. The DNA for the CDR3 is TGTGCCAGCAGCTTAGATCGGGCAGGGGGGCACTATGGCTACACCTTC.

The CDR3 region is CASTTGQGQPLHF. In DNA, the CDR3 is TGTGCCAGCACTACAGGACAGGGTCAACCCCTCCACTTT. This chain uses TRBV5-4 with TRBJ1-6, with TRBD1 matching over 8 bases. V shed 6 bases and J 12 bases; nucleotides not matched to a gene: 8. The CDR3 is 13 amino acids. Germline values: CDR1 SGHNT, CDR2 YYREEE (reference sequence).

The V call is TRBV9, the J call TRBJ2-3; TRBD1 aligns across 8 bases. Trimming cost V 4 bases and J 1 base; bases outside gene matches: 14. The CDR3 is 18 residues long. The V gene's germline CDR1 is SGDLS and CDR2 YYNGEE. The CDR3 nucleotides are TGTGCCAGCAGCCATCACCAAGCACAGGGGGTTGGCACAGATACGCAGTATTTT. It specifies CASSHHQAQGVGTDTQYF.

V and J are TRBV19 and TRBJ2-3; 8 nucleotides match TRBD1. The V and J ends lost 4 bases and 3 bases, in that order; junction bases with no gene match: 3. CDR1 and CDR2 (germline): LNHDA, SQIVND (reference sequence). This CDR3 spans 14 amino acids. This CDR3 is CASSRQGSTDTQYF. For the CDR3, the DNA is TGTGCCAGTAGTAGACAGGGGTCGACAGATACGCAGTATTTT.

The rearrangement uses TRBV6-2 or TRBV6-3 and TRBJ2-3; 15 nucleotides agree with TRBD2. V dropped 5 bases and J dropped 4; count of bases not matched to a gene: 4. This CDR3 contains 16 residues. The V gene's germline CDR1 is MNHEY and CDR2 SVGEGT. The CDR3 spells CASSRTSGGVSDTQYF. Written as DNA, the CDR3 is TGTGCCAGCAGTCGGACTAGCGGGGGGGTGTCAGATACGCAGTATTTT.

The genes are TRBV5-1 and TRBJ2-5; D ambiguous. The CDR3 is 15 residues long. Germline lookup yields CDR1 SGHRS and CDR2 YFSETQ. V was trimmed by 1 base and J by 1 base, leaving 11 bases between them. DNA of the CDR3: TGCGCCAGCAGCTTGTGGGCGAACCCCCAAGAGACCCAGTACTTC. It encodes CASSLWANPQETQYF.

In regard to this clone: The germline gene is not matched at one end of the junction; a read error may be the cause. The chain combines TRBV11-2 with TRBJ2-7, with D possibly matching TRBD2 (6 bases). This CDR3 has 12 residues. CDR1 is SGHAT and CDR2 is FQNNGV in the germline V gene. This chain's CDR3 is CASSLGPEGPSF. The CDR3 DNA reads TGTGCCAGCAGCTTAGGCCCGGAGGGGCCCTCTTTC. The whole variable domain, remainder taken from reference TRBV11-2 and TRBJ2-7, is EAGVAQSPRYKIIEKRQSVAFWCNPISGHATLYWYQQILGQGPKLLIQFQNNGVVDDSQLPKDRFSAERLKGVDSTLKIQPAKLEDSAVYLCASSLGPEGPSFGPGTRLTVT.

The J gene is TRBJ1-1, the V gene TRBV28; possible D gene TRBD1, 6 bases. The CDR3 consists of 15 residues. In germline, CDR1 is MDHEN, CDR2 SYDVKM. The V end was cut by 5 bases, the J end by 1 base, with 14 bases between. The CDR3 here is CASSPPGVENTEAFF. CDR3 in DNA: TGTGCCAGCAGTCCCCCAGGGGTTGAGAACACTGAAGCTTTCTTT. The complete variable domain, with remaining parts taken from reference TRBV28 and TRBJ1-1, reads DVKVTQSSRYLVKRTGEKVFLECVQDMDHENMFWYRQDPGLGLRLIYFSYDVKMKEKGDIPEGYSVSREKKERFSLILESASTNQTSMYLCASSPPGVENTEAFFGQGTRLTVV.

This rearrangement joins TRBV5-5 to TRBJ1-5; unclear D gene. Trimming removed 1 base from V and 3 bases from J, with 5 bases in between. Germline CDR1 and CDR2: SGHKS and YYEKEE (reference sequence). The CDR3 runs to 13 residues. CDR3 residues: CASSLTLNQPQHF. DNA for the CDR3: TGTGCCAGCAGCTTGACTCTCAATCAGCCCCAGCATTTT.

V is TRBV6-5 and J is TRBJ2-7, with 10 bases that match TRBD2. CDR3 length equals 15 residues. The junction had 7 bases not matched to a gene; V was cut back by 1 base and J by 7 bases. CDR1 MNHEY and CDR2 SVGAGI come from the germline V gene. CDR3 region: CASSYLAGGLREQYF. The DNA of the CDR3 is TGTGCCAGCAGTTACTTAGCGGGGGGCCTTAGGGAGCAGTACTTC.

The chain links TRBV2 to TRBJ2-7, with TRBD1 as a possible D gene (6 bases). V was cut by 10 bases and J by 4 bases, with 17 bases left in between. The CDR3 length is 13 residues. Germline loops: CDR1 SNHLY, CDR2 FYNNEI. The CDR3 loop is CATRGRAGYEQYF. In nucleotides, the CDR3 is TGTGCCACCAGGGGCAGGGCTGGGTACGAGCAGTACTTC.

The chain joins TRBV7-8 to TRBJ1-4; D remains unclear. The germline V gene encodes CDR1 SGHVS and CDR2 FQNEAQ. The CDR3 spans 17 residues. Trimming removed 1 base at V and 8 bases at J, with 20 bases between. CDR3 loop: CASSLGGDGLIGEKLFF. CDR3 in DNA: TGTGCCAGCAGCTTAGGTGGCGACGGACTAATTGGGGAAAAACTGTTTTTT.

The CDR3 bases are TGTGCCAGCAGCTTAACCTGGACTAGCACAGATACGCAGTATTTT. This codes for CASSLTWTSTDTQYF. This chain connects TRBV7-3 to TRBJ2-3; possible D gene TRBD2, 5 bases. The CDR3 has 15 residues. V lost 0 bases, J lost 0 bases, and 7 bases lay in between. CDR1 SGHTA and CDR2 FQGTGA come from the germline V gene.

V and J are TRBV6-6 and TRBJ1-2; D is possibly TRBD1 (5 bases). V lost 2 bases and J lost 5, with 18 bases in between. This CDR3 contains 16 residues. Germline CDR1 reads MNHNY; CDR2 reads SVGAGI (reference sequence). This chain's CDR3 is CASSYPTELLSYGYTF. CDR3 in DNA: TGTGCCAGCAGTTACCCGACAGAATTACTAAGTTATGGCTACACCTTC.